This is a list of T cell receptor beta chains from one sample in a study of T cells of healthy individuals. TCRdb independently ran MiXCR on the 5' RACE reads; one entry per CDR3 protein. The sample records 40,000 to 60,000 distinct CDR3 sequences, approximately 14% being singletons. These receptors were taken from a human donor in good health. Each CDR3 is given with its conserved first and last residue. Each record gives: CDR3 protein, CDR3 DNA, D gene, J gene, clone size, V gene. The D gene is left open where the match is weak. Clone size is not always given. Where it is, it says once, few, many or a class for expanded clones.

CDR3aa: CAIRDQDRPNTEAFF
CDR3nt: TGTGCCATCAGGGATCAGGACAGGCCTAACACTGAAGCTTTCTTT
d_gene: TRBD1
j_gene: TRBJ1-1
abundance: few
v_gene: TRBV10-3

CDR3aa: CASGLGGITEAFF
CDR3nt: TGTGCCAGCGGGCTCGGAGGCATCACTGAAGCTTTCTTT
d_gene: .
j_gene: TRBJ1-1
abundance: many
v_gene: TRBV7-9

CDR3aa: CASSVAPGGTGANVLTF
CDR3nt: TGTGCCAGCAGCGTAGCCCCAGGGGGCACTGGGGCCAACGTCCTGACTTTC
d_gene: TRBD1
j_gene: TRBJ2-6
abundance: few
v_gene: TRBV9

CDR3aa: CSARVQGPNEQFF
CDR3nt: TGCAGTGCTAGAGTACAGGGTCCGAATGAGCAGTTCTTC
d_gene: .
j_gene: TRBJ2-1
abundance: many
v_gene: TRBV20-1

CDR3aa: CASRRDSLKTYEQYF
CDR3nt: TGTGCCAGCAGACGCGACAGCCTCAAGACCTACGAGCAGTACTTC
d_gene: .
j_gene: TRBJ2-7
abundance: many
v_gene: TRBV5-8

CDR3aa: CASGTWAGIQYF
CDR3nt: TGTGCCAGCGGCACCTGGGCGGGCATTCAGTACTTC
d_gene: .
j_gene: TRBJ2-4
abundance: .
v_gene: TRBV2

CDR3aa: CASSFGRQGSYNEQFF
CDR3nt: TGTGCCAGCAGCTTCGGCCGACAGGGCTCCTACAATGAGCAGTTCTTC
d_gene: TRBD1
j_gene: TRBJ2-1
abundance: .
v_gene: TRBV7-2

CDR3aa: CASSRFSGANVLTF
CDR3nt: TGTGCCAGCAGCCGGTTCTCTGGGGCCAACGTCCTGACTTTC
d_gene: .
j_gene: TRBJ2-6
abundance: .
v_gene: TRBV7-2

CDR3aa: CAIRTGTTNTGELFF
CDR3nt: TGTGCCATCAGGACCGGGACAACGAACACCGGGGAGCTGTTTTTT
d_gene: .
j_gene: TRBJ2-2
abundance: many
v_gene: TRBV10-3

CDR3aa: CAISARGQGATEAFF
CDR3nt: TGTGCCATCAGTGCTCGGGGACAGGGGGCGACTGAAGCTTTCTTT
d_gene: TRBD1
j_gene: TRBJ1-1
abundance: .
v_gene: TRBV10-3

CDR3aa: CASNWGLAGGTQYF
CDR3nt: TGTGCCAGCAACTGGGGACTAGCGGGAGGGACCCAGTACTTC
d_gene: TRBD2
j_gene: TRBJ2-5
abundance: .
v_gene: TRBV2

CDR3aa: CASSVGSRGEQFF
CDR3nt: TGTGCCAGCAGCGTAGGGAGTAGGGGTGAGCAGTTCTTC
d_gene: .
j_gene: TRBJ2-1
abundance: many
v_gene: TRBV9

CDR3aa: CASSLPQDSTDTQYF
CDR3nt: TGCGCCAGCAGCTTGCCTCAGGATAGTACAGATACGCAGTATTTT
d_gene: .
j_gene: TRBJ2-3
abundance: .
v_gene: TRBV5-1

CDR3aa: CASSQDYFGLAGGNEQFF
CDR3nt: TGTGCCAGCAGCCAAGATTATTTCGGACTAGCGGGAGGCAATGAGCAGTTCTTC
d_gene: TRBD2
j_gene: TRBJ2-1
abundance: many
v_gene: TRBV14

CDR3aa: CASSLNSGGNQETQYFRNQETQYF
CDR3nt: .
d_gene: .
j_gene: TRBJ2-5
abundance: .
v_gene: TRBV5-1

CDR3aa: CASSRAWGTNYGYTF
CDR3nt: TGTGCCAGCAGCCGAGCTTGGGGGACTAACTATGGCTACACCTTC
d_gene: .
j_gene: TRBJ1-2
abundance: .
v_gene: TRBV27

CDR3aa: CSAGRTGGRTGELFF
CDR3nt: TGCAGTGCCGGGAGGACAGGGGGCCGCACCGGGGAGCTGTTTTTT
d_gene: TRBD1
j_gene: TRBJ2-2
abundance: few
v_gene: TRBV20-1

CDR3aa: CASRQGANTGELFF
CDR3nt: TGTGCCAGTAGACAGGGGGCGAACACCGGGGAGCTGTTTTTT
d_gene: TRBD1
j_gene: TRBJ2-2
abundance: few
v_gene: TRBV19

CDR3aa: CASSLAGGLGRGYTF
CDR3nt: TGTGCCAGCAGCTTAGCCGGCGGGCTTGGTAGGGGCTACACCTTC
d_gene: .
j_gene: TRBJ1-2
abundance: many
v_gene: TRBV13